This T cell receptor beta chain was profiled in a study of T cell changes during pregnancy in multiple sclerosis. V was clipped by 8 bases and J by 4 bases, with 11 bases between them. Germline-derived CDR1 and CDR2 are ENHRY and SYGVKD. The CDR3 contains 12 residues. TCRdb keeps only in-frame clones here, not all; method: immunoSEQ multiplex PCR. The sample has tens of thousands of clones; around 94% are singletons. This clone was detected only once. The source is a female donor with multiple sclerosis, enrolled in a pregnancy study. Sequenced material: peripheral blood, taken in the third trimester of pregnancy. The chain joins TRBV10-3 to TRBJ2-5, with D perhaps TRBD1 (7 bases). CDR3 residues: CAIGGTAETQYF. Here the CDR3 DNA reads TGTGCCATCGGGGGGACAGCAGAGACCCAGTACTTC.